The 27 T cell receptor beta chains reported below all come from one sample, sequenced in a study of CD8 T cells in Susac syndrome. Random hexamers were used to reverse transcribe the RNA input (0.5 to 1 ug). One entry per CDR3 protein results from TCRdb running MiXCR on the immunoSEQ multiplex PCR reads. The sample yields roughly 300,000 distinct CDR3 sequences, roughly 81% seen once. The sample consisted of CD8+ T cells from PBMCs. The receptor source for this set is a human donor with multiple sclerosis.

This chain connects TRBV28 to TRBJ2-1; D gene uncertain. The germline V gene encodes CDR1 MDHEN and CDR2 SYDVKM. Trimming took off 3 bases at V and 6 bases at J, with 12 bases between the two ends. This CDR3 is built from 14 residues. Written as DNA, the CDR3 is TGTGCCAGCAGTTTTACAGACGGACCCAATGAGCAGTTCTTC. Its protein is CASSFTDGPNEQFF.

V and J are TRBV7-9 and TRBJ2-1; 7 bases map to TRBD2. This CDR3 has 15 residues. CDR1 and CDR2 (germline): SEHNR, FQNEAQ (reference sequence). Trimming cost V 1 base and J 6 bases; bases outside gene matches: 6. CDR3 residues: CASSLVSSGRNEQFF. For the CDR3, the DNA is TGTGCCAGCAGCTTAGTCTCTAGCGGTCGCAATGAGCAGTTCTTC.

This rearrangement joins TRBV11-2 to TRBJ2-2, with D possibly being TRBD2 (5 bases). The CDR3 consists of 16 residues. CDR1 is SGHAT and CDR2 is FQNNGV in the germline V gene. The ends were cut back, 5 bases at V and 2 bases at J, with 15 bases in the middle. The CDR3 nucleotides are TGTGCCAGCAGCCGGGAAGGGATTATTAACACCGGGGAGCTGTTTTTT. Translation: CASSREGIINTGELFF.

This chain joins TRBV5-8 and TRBJ2-7; D is uncertain. Per germline, CDR1 SGHTS and CDR2 YDEGEE. The CDR3 runs to 13 residues. Trimming left V 4 bases short and J 5 bases short, with 13 bases between. The DNA for the CDR3 is TGTGCCAGCAGCATTACACATGCCCACGAGCAGTACTTC. This sequence encodes CASSITHAHEQYF.

This chain connects TRBV11-2 to TRBJ2-7; no clear D. In germline, CDR1 is SGHAT, CDR2 FQNNGV. The V and J ends lost 3 bases and 6 bases respectively, with 6 bases between them. This CDR3 is 11 amino acids long. CDR3 amino acids: CASSFRIEQYF. The CDR3 nucleotides read TGTGCCAGCAGCTTCAGGATCGAGCAGTACTTC.

Only one count was recorded for this clonotype. The chain uses TRBV5-1 and TRBJ2-5; D gene ambiguous. There are 14 residues in the CDR3. Per the germline V gene, CDR1 is SGHRS and CDR2 is YFSETQ. The V gene lost 4 bases and the J gene lost 7 bases, with 17 bases spanning the gap. The CDR3 sequence: CASSQSHGLATQYF. Written as DNA, the CDR3 is TGCGCCAGCAGCCAAAGTCACGGATTAGCGACCCAGTACTTC.

This chain uses TRBV19 with TRBJ2-7; TRBD2 is a possible D gene (5 bases). CDR3 length equals 14 residues. With 3 bases removed from V and 0 bases from J, the gap between germline ends came to 9 bases. Germline V gene sequence: CDR1 LNHDA, CDR2 SQIVND (reference sequence). The chain's CDR3 is CASSINGISYEQYF. In nucleotides, the CDR3 is TGTGCCAGTAGTATTAACGGGATCTCCTACGAGCAGTACTTC.

This sequence joins TRBV3-1 and TRBJ1-1; 9 bases align to TRBD1. J was trimmed by 3 bases and V by 2 bases; bases with no gene match: 4. The CDR3 is 15 amino acids. Germline assignment: CDR1 LGHDT and CDR2 YNNKEL (reference sequence). The chain's CDR3 is CASSQRDRVDTEAFF. The DNA for the CDR3 is TGTGCCAGCAGCCAACGGGACAGGGTGGACACTGAAGCTTTCTTT.

This clonotype occurred once. The chain has TRBV6-6 and TRBJ2-3, with 8 bases that match TRBD1. The CDR3 has 14 amino acids. The V gene's germline CDR1 is MNHNY and CDR2 SVGAGI (reference sequence). V was clipped by 11 bases and J by 5 bases; unmatched bases: 12. Here the CDR3 reads CAVWTGKLVDTQYF. DNA for the CDR3: TGTGCCGTGTGGACAGGGAAGTTAGTAGATACGCAGTATTTT.

The chain carries TRBV5-1 and TRBJ1-2, with a tentative D call TRBD1 (6 bases). CDR3 length: 13 residues. V lost 2 bases, J lost 4 bases, and 9 bases lay in between. Germline V gene data show CDR1 as SGHRS and CDR2 as YFSETQ. The CDR3 protein is CASSFTGSYGYTF. The CDR3 nucleotides read TGCGCCAGCAGCTTTACAGGGAGCTATGGCTACACCTTC.

This clonotype appeared once. The chain joins TRBV27 to TRBJ2-1; 7 bases agree with TRBD2. V shed 6 bases and J 6 bases; nucleotides not matched to a gene: 11. Looked up from germline, CDR1 is MNHEY and CDR2 is SMNVEV (reference sequence). This CDR3 has 15 residues. CDR3 sequence: CASRPGLIRPNEQFF. CDR3 DNA sequence: TGTGCCAGCAGGCCGGGACTAATTAGGCCCAATGAGCAGTTCTTC.

This clonotype has more than one count but fewer than ten. The chain employs TRBV7-6 and TRBJ2-1; 7 bases fit TRBD2. The V segment lost 0 bases and the J segment 7 bases; nucleotides outside the gene matches: 3. This CDR3 contains 14 residues. Germline V gene lookup returns CDR1 SGHVS and CDR2 FNYEAQ. The DNA for the CDR3 is TGTGCCAGCAGCTTAGCGGGAGGGCTGAATGAGCAGTTCTTC. It encodes CASSLAGGLNEQFF.

This rearrangement joins TRBV27 to TRBJ2-2; 9 bases are shared with TRBD1. With V trimmed by 4 bases and J by 3 bases, 3 bases remained unmatched. The CDR3 totals 15 residues. Germline loops: CDR1 MNHEY, CDR2 SMNVEV (reference sequence). CDR3 sequence reads: CASSSTGGDTGELFF. The CDR3 DNA is TGTGCCAGCAGTTCAACAGGGGGCGACACCGGGGAGCTGTTTTTT.

CDR3 loop: CASSYYRVENIQYF. CDR3 nucleotide sequence: TGTGCCAGCAGTTACTACAGGGTCGAAAACATTCAGTACTTC. The V gene is TRBV6-6, the J gene TRBJ2-4, with D tentatively TRBD1 (6 bases). The germline CDR1 and CDR2 sequences are MNHNY and SVGAGI (reference sequence). This CDR3 spans 14 amino acids. V was clipped by 1 base and J by 5 bases, with 9 bases between them.

V is TRBV27 and J is TRBJ1-1; D is unclear. Germline CDR1 and CDR2: MNHEY and SMNVEV (reference sequence). Trimming took 4 bases from V and 0 from J, leaving 9 bases between them. The CDR3 totals 14 residues. CDR3: CASSWTGLNTEAFF. The CDR3 nucleotides are TGTGCCAGCAGTTGGACGGGCCTGAACACTGAAGCTTTCTTT.

This clonotype was picked up one time. J is TRBJ1-2 and V is TRBV5-4; tentatively, D is TRBD1 (5 bases). V lost 4 bases to trimming and J lost 2 bases, with 15 bases between them. The CDR3 runs 15 residues. Germline loops: CDR1 SGHNT, CDR2 YYREEE (reference sequence). DNA for the CDR3: TGTGCCAGCAGCGGGGGGAGGCAGGGAAACTATGGCTACACCTTC. Its translation is CASSGGRQGNYGYTF.

This chain links TRBV7-6 with TRBJ2-5; TRBD2 aligns across 8 bases. The CDR3 has 16 amino acids. Germline V gene sequence: CDR1 SGHVS, CDR2 FNYEAQ. J gave up 0 bases and V 5 bases, and 8 bases lay outside the gene matches. CDR3 in amino acids: CASSRRAGGYQETQYF. The CDR3 DNA sequence: TGTGCCAGCAGCAGGCGGGCGGGGGGCTACCAAGAGACCCAGTACTTC.

The chain's CDR3 is CASSPGTGGIYEQYF. As DNA, the CDR3 is TGTGCCAGCAGCCCGGGGACAGGTGGGATCTACGAGCAGTACTTC. The chain links TRBV7-9 to TRBJ2-7, with 8 bases that match TRBD1. This CDR3 has 15 amino acids. Germline values: CDR1 SEHNR, CDR2 FQNEAQ (reference sequence). Trimming at V came to 5 bases and at J to 3 bases, leaving 9 bases not matched to a gene.

The V and J genes are TRBV24-1 and TRBJ2-3, with D uncertain. Trimming left V 3 bases short and J 3 bases short, with 3 bases between. This CDR3 is 12 amino acids long. Germline V gene data show CDR1 as KGHDR and CDR2 as SFDVKD. CDR3 DNA: TGTGCCACCAGTGATAAGACAGATACGCAGTATTTT. Translation: CATSDKTDTQYF.

The V call is TRBV12-3 or TRBV12-4, the J call TRBJ2-1; no reliable D call. The CDR3 contains 14 residues. The V end lost 0 bases, the J end lost 3 bases, and 6 bases lay between the germline ends. The DNA of the CDR3 is TGTGCCAGCAGTTTAGCCGCGGTCTACAATGAGCAGTTCTTC. Its translation: CASSLAAVYNEQFF.

This chain uses TRBV10-3 with TRBJ1-5; D is uncertain. The CDR3 is made up of 12 amino acids. The germline V gene has CDR1 ENHRY and CDR2 SYGVKD. V shed 10 bases and J shed 5 bases, with 12 bases lying between them. CDR3 amino acids: CATWSTDQPQHF. CDR3 sequence (DNA): TGTGCCACGTGGAGTACCGATCAGCCCCAGCATTTT.

The chain is built from TRBV7-9 and TRBJ2-1; tentatively, D is TRBD1 (6 bases). The CDR3 is 15 amino acids. Trimming removed 3 bases from V and 0 bases from J, with 9 bases in between. Germline-derived CDR1 and CDR2 are SEHNR and FQNEAQ (reference sequence). The CDR3 DNA sequence: TGTGCCAGCAGCTTGGACAGTATCTCCTACAATGAGCAGTTCTTC. Protein product: CASSLDSISYNEQFF.

This clonotype was picked up one time. The chain uses TRBV19 and TRBJ2-1; 10 bases agree with TRBD2. Trimming at V came to 6 bases and at J to 7 bases, leaving 9 bases not matched to a gene. The CDR3 is 15 amino acids. Looked up from germline, CDR1 is LNHDA and CDR2 is SQIVND (reference sequence). CDR3 sequence reads: CASSPSGSGGNEQFF. CDR3 DNA: TGTGCCAGTAGCCCTAGCGGGAGTGGGGGTAATGAGCAGTTCTTC.

The table lists this clonotype with a count of one. The J gene is TRBJ2-1, the V gene TRBV28; D not certain. This CDR3 region has 17 residues. Germline V gene sequence: CDR1 MDHEN, CDR2 SYDVKM. V lost 4 bases to trimming and J lost 0 bases, with 16 bases between them. The CDR3 DNA is TGTGCCAGCAGTTCTAATAAGGAAGCCAACTCCTACAATGAGCAGTTCTTC. Its translation: CASSSNKEANSYNEQFF. The variable domain in full, with the rest retrieved from reference TRBV28 and TRBJ2-1, is DVKVTQSSRYLVKRTGEKVFLECVQDMDHENMFWYRQDPGLGLRLIYFSYDVKMKEKGDIPEGYSVSREKKERFSLILESASTNQTSMYLCASSSNKEANSYNEQFFGPGTRLTVL.

This chain links TRBV19 with TRBJ2-7; TRBD2 aligns across 7 bases. Per the germline V gene, CDR1 is LNHDA and CDR2 is SQIVND (reference sequence). The CDR3 runs 17 residues. The V and J ends lost 10 bases and 1 base, in that order; junction bases with no gene match: 19. Here the CDR3 reads CATKREGGGRLSYEQYF. Written as DNA, the CDR3 is TGTGCCACAAAACGAGAGGGAGGCGGGAGACTGTCCTACGAGCAGTACTTC.

The chain couples TRBV28 to TRBJ2-3; TRBD1 is a possible D gene (6 bases). V lost 5 bases to trimming and J lost 4 bases, with 13 bases between them. CDR3 length equals 14 residues. Looked up from germline, CDR1 is MDHEN and CDR2 is SYDVKM. CDR3 region: CASSNNREADTQYF. The DNA for the CDR3 is TGTGCCAGCAGTAACAACAGGGAAGCAGATACGCAGTATTTT. The whole variable domain, remainder taken from reference TRBV28 and TRBJ2-3, is DVKVTQSSRYLVKRTGEKVFLECVQDMDHENMFWYRQDPGLGLRLIYFSYDVKMKEKGDIPEGYSVSREKKERFSLILESASTNQTSMYLCASSNNREADTQYFGPGTRLTVL.

This rearrangement joins TRBV12-3 or TRBV12-4 to TRBJ2-3, with a weak D call TRBD1 (6 bases). V lost 6 bases and J 3 bases, leaving 25 bases between the germline ends. The CDR3 runs 18 residues. The CDR3 reads CASSSRIEVGRGTDTQYF. DNA for the CDR3: TGTGCCAGCAGCTCCCGAATCGAGGTTGGTAGGGGGACAGATACGCAGTATTTT.